Listed here is a single TCR beta chain. Documented time point: newly diagnosed GD, antithyroid drugs for less than 3 months. Researchers made the TCR library from RNA that was extracted from PBMCs. This CDR3 has 12 residues. V was clipped by 5 bases and J by 14 bases; unmatched bases: 9. Germline CDR1 GTSNPN, CDR2 SVGIG (reference sequence). The record originates from a study of regulatory T cells in long-lasting Graves disease. Building the TCR beta libraries relied on iRepertoire HTBI primers, and CDR3 regions underwent Arm-PCR. One entry per CDR3 protein, called by TCRdb with MiXCR from the multiplex PCR reads. This sample has under 800,000 distinct CDR3 sequences, with roughly 16% found just once. The sample was also linked to a second study, of T cells in Graves' hyperthyroidism and ophthalmopathy.

The sample was peripheral blood mononuclear cells (PBMCs), taken at new diagnosis, from a patient treated with antithyroid drugs. This chain uses TRBV30 with TRBJ1-6; 7 nucleotides match TRBD1. This clonotype was sampled from a woman aged 30 to 39 with Graves disease. The CDR3 bases are TGTGCCTGGGACAGGGAATTAAGGGCCCTCCACTTT. Residues: CAWDRELRALHF.